These T cell receptor beta chains were read from a single sample in a study of cytomegalovirus exposure and HLA in healthy donors. Repertoires were generated with immunoSEQ multiplex PCR, while TCRdb's copy carries only in-frame clones and drops some. Among around 160,000 clones listed, over 80% were seen once. The sample comprised PBMCs. The receptor source for this set is a woman aged 18-30 years in good health and CMV-seronegative. Both conserved end residues are part of each CDR3. D genes are given only for firm matches. Not every row has a clone size; where given, it reads once, few, many or a size class.

TRBD1 TRBJ1-5 TRBV7-2 - CASSPRIGQGWLHQPQHF TGTGCCAGCAGCCCCAGGATCGGACAGGGTTGGTTGCATCAGCCCCAGCATTTT
TRBD1 TRBJ2-3 TRBV27 - CASSLTGASTDTQYF TGTGCCAGCAGTTTGACAGGGGCCAGCACAGATACGCAGTATTTT
- TRBJ1-5 TRBV19 - CASSLSTTQHF TGTGCCAGTAGTCTCTCGACAACCCAGCATTTT
TRBD1 TRBJ2-4 TRBV5-1 - CASSKGQGDIQYF TGCGCCAGCAGCAAGGGACAGGGAGACATTCAGTACTTC
- TRBJ1-1 TRBV6-1 - CASSPRNPTEAFF TGTGCCAGCAGCCCCAGGAATCCCACTGAAGCTTTCTTT
TRBD1 TRBJ1-1 TRBV6-1 - CASSRTGEGTEAFF TGTGCCAGCAGTCGGACAGGGGAAGGGACTGAAGCTTTCTTT
TRBD2 TRBJ2-5 TRBV11-3 - CATTPGGGRPAETQYF TGTGCCACCACCCCGGGGGGGGGAAGGCCGGCGGAGACCCAGTACTTC
TRBD1 TRBJ1-4 TRBV28 - CASSLRQGGREKLFF TGTGCCAGCAGTTTAAGACAGGGCGGTCGGGAAAAACTGTTTTTT
TRBD1 TRBJ1-1 TRBV5-1 once CASSHGQENTEAFF TGCGCCAGCAGCCACGGACAGGAGAACACTGAAGCTTTCTTT
- TRBJ2-1 TRBV19 - CASSILGGTYNEQFF TGTGCCAGTAGTATATTGGGCGGGACCTACAATGAGCAGTTCTTC
- TRBJ1-2 TRBV29-1 - CSVDEGLGYGYTF TGCAGCGTTGATGAGGGACTCGGCTATGGCTACACCTTC
TRBD1 TRBJ1-6 TRBV5-4 - CASSSLLIGTGNSPLHF TGTGCCAGCAGCTCCCTCTTGATCGGGACAGGGAATTCACCCCTCCACTTT
TRBD1 TRBJ1-2 TRBV19 - CASIKQGSGNYGYTF TGTGCCAGTATTAAACAGGGGTCGGGAAACTATGGCTACACCTTC
- TRBJ2-1 TRBV29-1 few CSVEAGRFDNEQFF TGCAGCGTTGAAGCAGGGCGTTTTGACAATGAGCAGTTCTTC
- TRBJ1-6 TRBV28 - CASSFWPITSPLHF TGTGCCAGCAGTTTTTGGCCAATTACTTCACCCCTCCACTTT
- TRBJ2-6 TRBV6-5 - CASSRQGTGANVLTF TGTGCCAGCAGTCGCCAGGGTACTGGGGCCAACGTCCTGACTTTC
TRBD2 TRBJ2-7 TRBV4-1 - CASSQTSGGPGYEQYF TGCGCCAGCAGCCAGACTAGCGGGGGGCCTGGTTACGAGCAGTACTTC
TRBD1 TRBJ1-2 TRBV29-1 - CSVDVTGTGVAGYTF TGCAGCGTTGATGTTACCGGGACAGGGGTGGCTGGCTACACCTTC
- TRBJ2-1 TRBV4-1 - CASSQETDTGIREQFF TGCGCCAGCAGCCAAGAGACGGACACTGGGATCAGGGAGCAGTTCTTC
TRBD1 TRBJ1-1 TRBV10-3 - CAIRPDRGVGTEAFF TGTGCCATCAGACCGGACAGGGGGGTCGGGACTGAAGCTTTCTTT
- TRBJ1-4 TRBV29-1 - CSVGGATNEKLFF TGCAGCGTTGGCGGAGCAACTAATGAAAAACTGTTTTTT
TRBD1 TRBJ1-4 TRBV6-4 few CASSAGTGGAGSEKLFF TGTGCCAGCAGCGCCGGGACAGGGGGCGCGGGTAGTGAAAAACTGTTTTTT
TRBD1 TRBJ1-1 TRBV19 - CASKGGPGQGDLNTEAFF TGTGCCAGTAAAGGGGGACCGGGACAGGGGGACTTGAACACTGAAGCTTTCTTT